The subject of this entry is one TCR beta chain. Trimming took off 1 base at V and 7 bases at J, with 16 bases between the two ends. The CDR3 sequence is 16 residues long. The V gene's germline CDR1 is LGHNA and CDR2 YSLEER. The data belong to a study of blood T cell repertoires in COVID-19. The assay was immunoSEQ multiplex PCR, and TCRdb's table has in-frame clones only and misses some. Seen here are fewer than 40,000 clones, roughly 80% observed once, and the top ten hold about 3%. The receptor comes from a man between 65 and 85 years old with COVID-19, enrolled during active disease. The sequenced sample was peripheral blood. The V and J genes are TRBV4-3 and TRBJ1-4, with D tentatively TRBD1 (6 bases). CDR3 residues: CASSQGRSRGFEKLFF. DNA for the CDR3: TGCGCCAGCAGCCAAGGGCGGAGCAGGGGCTTTGAAAAACTGTTTTTT.